This T cell receptor (beta chain) was found in a study of blood T cell repertoires in COVID-19. Study-level background: The United States, Italy and Spain supplied acute and convalescent COVID-19 samples. T cells, B-cell-depleted T cells, or PBMCs provided the cDNA or gDNA that served as material.

CDR3 size: 15 residues. V was trimmed by 0 bases and J by 5 bases, leaving 11 bases between them. CDR1 and CDR2 from the germline V gene are MNHNS and SASEGT. Source study methods: Amplification with reference gene primers provided the estimates of nucleated cell counts. Here immunoSEQ multiplex PCR was the method, and the copy in TCRdb shows in-frame clones only, minus some. D and trimming were read from the DNA, whereas the V and J calls and clone size are those reported in that table. The repertoire consists of some 150,000 clones, with around 92% occurring once and the leading ten covering approximately 3%.

This rearrangement joins TRBV6-1 to TRBJ2-4; D remains ambiguous. Material for sequencing was peripheral blood. This TCR derives from a man aged 55 to 69 with acute or convalescent COVID-19. CDR3 sequence reads: CASSEAVNRQNIQYF. CDR3 nucleotide sequence: TGTGCCAGCAGTGAAGCGGTGAACAGACAAAACATTCAGTACTTC.